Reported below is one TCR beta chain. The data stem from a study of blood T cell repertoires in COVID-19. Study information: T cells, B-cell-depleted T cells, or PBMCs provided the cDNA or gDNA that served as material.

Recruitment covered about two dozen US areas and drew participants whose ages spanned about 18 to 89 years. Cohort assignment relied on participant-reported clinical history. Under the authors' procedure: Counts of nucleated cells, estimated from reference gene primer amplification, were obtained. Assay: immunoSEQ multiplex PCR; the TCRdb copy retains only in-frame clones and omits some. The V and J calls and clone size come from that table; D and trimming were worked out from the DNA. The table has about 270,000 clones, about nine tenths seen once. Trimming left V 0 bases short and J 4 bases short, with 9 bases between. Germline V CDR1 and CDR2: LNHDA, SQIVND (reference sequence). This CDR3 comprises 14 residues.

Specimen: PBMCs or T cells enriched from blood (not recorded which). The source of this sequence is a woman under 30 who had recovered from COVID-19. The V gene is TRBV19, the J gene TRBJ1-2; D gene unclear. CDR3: CASSIDRDGYGYTF. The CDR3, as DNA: TGTGCCAGTAGTATAGATCGGGATGGCTATGGCTACACCTTC.